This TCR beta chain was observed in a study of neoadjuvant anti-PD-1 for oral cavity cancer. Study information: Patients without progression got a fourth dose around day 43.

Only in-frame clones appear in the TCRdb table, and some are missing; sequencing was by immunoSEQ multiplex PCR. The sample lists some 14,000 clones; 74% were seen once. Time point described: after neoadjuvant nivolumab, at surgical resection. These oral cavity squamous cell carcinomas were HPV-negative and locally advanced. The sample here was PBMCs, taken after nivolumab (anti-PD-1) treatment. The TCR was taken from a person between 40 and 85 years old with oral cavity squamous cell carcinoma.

CDR3 protein: CASSLFRLAGGISTDTQYF. CDR3 sequence (DNA): TGTGCCAGCAGTTTATTCCGACTAGCGGGAGGGATTAGCACAGATACGCAGTATTTT. The chain has TRBV27 and TRBJ2-3, with 14 bases matching TRBD2. J lost 0 bases, V lost 1 base, and 6 bases had no gene match. Germline V gives CDR1 MNHEY, CDR2 SMNVEV (reference sequence). The CDR3 totals 19 residues.